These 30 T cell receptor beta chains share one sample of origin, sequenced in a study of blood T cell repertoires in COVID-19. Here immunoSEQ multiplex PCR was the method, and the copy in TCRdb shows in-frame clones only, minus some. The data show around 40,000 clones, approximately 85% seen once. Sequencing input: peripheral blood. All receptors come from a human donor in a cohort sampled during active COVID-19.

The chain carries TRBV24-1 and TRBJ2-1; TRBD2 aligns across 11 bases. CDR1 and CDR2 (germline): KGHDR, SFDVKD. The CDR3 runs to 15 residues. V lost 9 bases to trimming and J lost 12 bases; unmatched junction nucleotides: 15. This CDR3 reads CATAPGTSGSGVQFF. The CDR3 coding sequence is TGTGCCACCGCCCCCGGGACTAGCGGTAGTGGGGTGCAGTTCTTC.

The DNA for the CDR3 is TGTGCCTGGAACTGGGGGCTGGAGGAAAAACTGTTTTTT. It encodes CAWNWGLEEKLFF. This sequence joins TRBV30 and TRBJ1-4; possible D gene TRBD1, 6 bases. This CDR3 contains 13 residues. Trimming removed 4 bases from V and 8 bases from J, with 14 bases in between. The V gene's germline CDR1 is GTSNPN and CDR2 SVGIG (reference sequence).

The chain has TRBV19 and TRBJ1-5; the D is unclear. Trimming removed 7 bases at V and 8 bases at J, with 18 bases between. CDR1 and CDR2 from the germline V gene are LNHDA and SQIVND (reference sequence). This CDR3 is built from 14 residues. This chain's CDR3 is CASTSVEAVKPQHF. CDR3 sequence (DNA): TGTGCCAGTACTTCTGTGGAGGCGGTTAAGCCCCAGCATTTT.

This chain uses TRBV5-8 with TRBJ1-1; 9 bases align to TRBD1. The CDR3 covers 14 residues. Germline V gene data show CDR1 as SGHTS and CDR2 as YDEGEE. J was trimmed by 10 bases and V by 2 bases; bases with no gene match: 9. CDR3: CASSLAGTGRGAFF. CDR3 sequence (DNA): TGTGCCAGCAGCTTAGCGGGGACAGGGAGGGGAGCTTTCTTT. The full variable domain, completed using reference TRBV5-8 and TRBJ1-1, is EAGVTQSPTHLIKTRGQQATLRCSPISGHTSVYWYQQALGLGLQFLLWYDEGEERNRGNFPPRFSGRQFPNYSSELNVNALELEDSALYLCASSLAGTGRGAFFGQGTRLTVV.

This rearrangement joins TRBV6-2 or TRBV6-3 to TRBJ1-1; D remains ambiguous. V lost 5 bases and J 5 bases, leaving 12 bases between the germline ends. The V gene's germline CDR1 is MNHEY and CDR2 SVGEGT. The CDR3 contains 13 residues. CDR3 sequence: CASSTEFLTEAFF. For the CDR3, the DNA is TGTGCCAGCAGTACGGAGTTTTTAACTGAAGCTTTCTTT.

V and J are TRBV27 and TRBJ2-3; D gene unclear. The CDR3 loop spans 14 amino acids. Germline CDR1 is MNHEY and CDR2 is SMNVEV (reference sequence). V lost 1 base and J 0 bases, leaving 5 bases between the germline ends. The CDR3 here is CASSLYRSTDTQYF. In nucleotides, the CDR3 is TGTGCCAGCAGTTTATACCGGAGCACAGATACGCAGTATTTT.

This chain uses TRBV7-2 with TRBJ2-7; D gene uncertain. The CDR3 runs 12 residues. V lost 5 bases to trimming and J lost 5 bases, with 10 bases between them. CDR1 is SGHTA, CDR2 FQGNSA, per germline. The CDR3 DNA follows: TGTGCCAGCAGCGCCATAGCACACGAGCAGTACTTC. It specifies CASSAIAHEQYF.

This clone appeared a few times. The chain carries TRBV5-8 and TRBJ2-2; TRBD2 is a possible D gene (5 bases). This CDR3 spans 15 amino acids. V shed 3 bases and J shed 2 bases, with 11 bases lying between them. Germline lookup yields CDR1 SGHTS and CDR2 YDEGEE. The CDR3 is CASSWVSENTGELFF. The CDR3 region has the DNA TGTGCCAGCAGCTGGGTTAGCGAAAACACCGGGGAGCTGTTTTTT. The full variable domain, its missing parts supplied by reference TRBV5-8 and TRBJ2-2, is EAGVTQSPTHLIKTRGQQATLRCSPISGHTSVYWYQQALGLGLQFLLWYDEGEERNRGNFPPRFSGRQFPNYSSELNVNALELEDSALYLCASSWVSENTGELFFGEGSRLTVL.

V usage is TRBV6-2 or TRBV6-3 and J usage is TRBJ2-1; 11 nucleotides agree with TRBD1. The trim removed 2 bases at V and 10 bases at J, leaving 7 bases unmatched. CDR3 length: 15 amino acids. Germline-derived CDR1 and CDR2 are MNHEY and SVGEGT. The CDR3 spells CASSYGGQGDQEQFF. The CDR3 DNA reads TGTGCCAGCAGTTACGGGGGACAGGGGGATCAGGAGCAGTTCTTC.

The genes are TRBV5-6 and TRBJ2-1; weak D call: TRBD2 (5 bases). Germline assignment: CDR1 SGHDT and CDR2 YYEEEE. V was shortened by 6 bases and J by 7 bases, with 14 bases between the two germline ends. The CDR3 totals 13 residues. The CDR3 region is CASTEGVANEQFF. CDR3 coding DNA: TGTGCCAGCACCGAGGGAGTGGCGAATGAGCAGTTCTTC.

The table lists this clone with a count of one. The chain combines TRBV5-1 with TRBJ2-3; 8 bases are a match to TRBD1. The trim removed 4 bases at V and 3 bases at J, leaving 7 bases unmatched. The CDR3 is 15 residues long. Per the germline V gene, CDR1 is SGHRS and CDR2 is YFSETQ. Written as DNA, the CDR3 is TGCGCCAGCAGCCCCAGGGGGCGTTCGACAGATACGCAGTATTTT. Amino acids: CASSPRGRSTDTQYF.

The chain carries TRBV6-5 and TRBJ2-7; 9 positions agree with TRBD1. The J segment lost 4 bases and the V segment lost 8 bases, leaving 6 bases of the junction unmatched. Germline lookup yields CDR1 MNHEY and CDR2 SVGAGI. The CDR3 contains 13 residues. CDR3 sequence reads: CASGDRAQYEQYF. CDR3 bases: TGTGCCAGCGGGGACAGGGCCCAGTACGAGCAGTACTTC.

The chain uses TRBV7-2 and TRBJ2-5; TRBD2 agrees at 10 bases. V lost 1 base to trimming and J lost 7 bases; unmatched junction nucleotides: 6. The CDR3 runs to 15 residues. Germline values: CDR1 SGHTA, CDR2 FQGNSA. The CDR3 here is CASSLDGVAGGTQYF. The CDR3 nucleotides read TGTGCCAGCAGCTTAGACGGGGTAGCGGGGGGGACCCAGTACTTC.

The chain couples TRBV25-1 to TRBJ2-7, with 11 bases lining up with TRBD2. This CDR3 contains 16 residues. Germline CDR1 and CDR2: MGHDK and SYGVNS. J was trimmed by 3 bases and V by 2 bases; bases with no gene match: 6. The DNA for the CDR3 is TGTGCCAGCAGTGAACCCGGGACTAGCGGACTCTACGAGCAGTACTTC. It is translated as CASSEPGTSGLYEQYF.

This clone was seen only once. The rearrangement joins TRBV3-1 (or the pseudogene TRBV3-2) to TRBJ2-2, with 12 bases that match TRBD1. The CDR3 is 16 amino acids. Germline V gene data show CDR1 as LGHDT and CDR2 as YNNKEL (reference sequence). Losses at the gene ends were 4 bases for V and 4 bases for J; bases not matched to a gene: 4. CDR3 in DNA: TGTGCCAGCAGCCTGGGGACAGGGGGCTTCACCGGGGAGCTGTTTTTT. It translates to CASSLGTGGFTGELFF.

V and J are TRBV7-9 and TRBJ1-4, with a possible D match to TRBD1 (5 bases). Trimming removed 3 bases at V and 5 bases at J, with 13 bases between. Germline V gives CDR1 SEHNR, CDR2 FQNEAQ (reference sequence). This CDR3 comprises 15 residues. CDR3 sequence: CASSFLTGRNEKLFF. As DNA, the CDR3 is TGTGCCAGCAGCTTTCTAACAGGAAGAAATGAAAAACTGTTTTTT. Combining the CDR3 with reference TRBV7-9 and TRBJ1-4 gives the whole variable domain DTGVSQNPRHKITKRGQNVTFRCDPISEHNRLYWYRQTLGQGPEFLTYFQNEAQLEKSRLLSDRFSAERPKGSFSTLEIQRTEQGDSAMYLCASSFLTGRNEKLFFGSGTQLSVL.

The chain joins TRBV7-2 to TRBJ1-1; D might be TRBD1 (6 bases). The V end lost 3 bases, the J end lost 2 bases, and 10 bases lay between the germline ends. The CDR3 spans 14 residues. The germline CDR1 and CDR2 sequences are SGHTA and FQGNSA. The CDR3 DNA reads TGTGCCAGCAGCTTTAGGACAGTCAACACTGAAGCTTTCTTT. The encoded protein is CASSFRTVNTEAFF.

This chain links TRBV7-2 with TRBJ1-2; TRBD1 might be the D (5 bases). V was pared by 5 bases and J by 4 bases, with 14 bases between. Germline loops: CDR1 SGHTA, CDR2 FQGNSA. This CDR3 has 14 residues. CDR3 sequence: CASSNLAGIYGYTF. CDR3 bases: TGTGCCAGCAGCAATCTTGCAGGGATCTATGGCTACACCTTC.

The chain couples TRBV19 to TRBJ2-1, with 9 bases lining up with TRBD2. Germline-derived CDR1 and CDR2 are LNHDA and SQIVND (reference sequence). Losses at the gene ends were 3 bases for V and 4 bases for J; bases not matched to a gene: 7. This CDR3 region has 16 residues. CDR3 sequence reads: CASSMDSGRYYNEQFF. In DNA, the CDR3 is TGTGCCAGTAGTATGGACAGCGGGAGGTATTACAATGAGCAGTTCTTC.

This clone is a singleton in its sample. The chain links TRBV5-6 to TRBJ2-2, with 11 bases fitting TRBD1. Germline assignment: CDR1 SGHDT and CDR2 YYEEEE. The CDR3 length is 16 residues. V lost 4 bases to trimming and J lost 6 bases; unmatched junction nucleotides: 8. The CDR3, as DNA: TGTGCCAGCAGCCCAAGGGACAGGGGGGAGGCCGGGGAGCTGTTTTTT. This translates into CASSPRDRGEAGELFF.

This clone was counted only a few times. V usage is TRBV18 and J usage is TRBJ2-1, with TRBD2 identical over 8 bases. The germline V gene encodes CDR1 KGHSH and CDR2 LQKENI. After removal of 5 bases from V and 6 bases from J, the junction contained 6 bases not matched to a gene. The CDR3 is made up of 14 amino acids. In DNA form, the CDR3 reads TGTGCCAGCTCAGCCGGGACTAGTCCCAATGAGCAGTTCTTC. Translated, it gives CASSAGTSPNEQFF.

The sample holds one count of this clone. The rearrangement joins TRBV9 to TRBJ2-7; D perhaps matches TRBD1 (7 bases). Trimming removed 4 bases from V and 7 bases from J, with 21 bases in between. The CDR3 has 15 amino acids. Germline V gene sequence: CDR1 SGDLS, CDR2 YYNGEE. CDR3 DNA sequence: TGTGCCAGCAGCACGAGACAGGGAGTGGAGGGGGAGCAGTACTTC. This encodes CASSTRQGVEGEQYF.

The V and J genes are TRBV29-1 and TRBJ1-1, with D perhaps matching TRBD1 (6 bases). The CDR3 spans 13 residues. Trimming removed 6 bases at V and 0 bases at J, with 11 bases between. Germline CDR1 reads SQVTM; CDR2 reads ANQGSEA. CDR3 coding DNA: TGCAGCGTCCGAAGACAGGTGAACACTGAAGCTTTCTTT. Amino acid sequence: CSVRRQVNTEAFF.

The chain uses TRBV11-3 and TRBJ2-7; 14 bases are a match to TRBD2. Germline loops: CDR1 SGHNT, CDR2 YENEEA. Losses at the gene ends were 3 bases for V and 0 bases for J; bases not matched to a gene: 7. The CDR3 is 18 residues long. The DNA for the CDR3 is TGTGCCAGCAGCTTCGGCAGGGGACTAGCGGGAGCCTCCTACGAGCAGTACTTC. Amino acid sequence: CASSFGRGLAGASYEQYF.

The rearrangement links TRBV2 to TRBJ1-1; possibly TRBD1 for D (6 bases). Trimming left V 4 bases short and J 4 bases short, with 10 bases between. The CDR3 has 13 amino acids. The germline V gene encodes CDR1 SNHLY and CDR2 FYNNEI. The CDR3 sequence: CASSADSFTEAFF. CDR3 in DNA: TGTGCCAGCAGTGCGGACAGTTTCACTGAAGCTTTCTTT.

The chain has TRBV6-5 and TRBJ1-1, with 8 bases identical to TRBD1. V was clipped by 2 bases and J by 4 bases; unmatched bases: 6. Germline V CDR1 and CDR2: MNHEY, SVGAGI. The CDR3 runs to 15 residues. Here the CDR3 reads CASSYGRTGGTEAFF. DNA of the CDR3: TGTGCCAGCAGTTACGGTAGAACAGGGGGCACTGAAGCTTTCTTT.

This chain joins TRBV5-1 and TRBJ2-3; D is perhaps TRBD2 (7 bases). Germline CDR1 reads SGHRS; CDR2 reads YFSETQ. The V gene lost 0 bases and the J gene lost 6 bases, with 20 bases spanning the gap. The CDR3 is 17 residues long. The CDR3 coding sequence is TGCGCCAGCAGCTTGGCCTACGCTGGGGGGGGCATTGATACGCAGTATTTT. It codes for CASSLAYAGGGIDTQYF.

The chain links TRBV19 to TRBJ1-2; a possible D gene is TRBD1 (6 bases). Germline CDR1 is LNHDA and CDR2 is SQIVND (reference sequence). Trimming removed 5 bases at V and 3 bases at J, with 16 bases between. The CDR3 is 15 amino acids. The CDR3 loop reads CASSSLTGYDYGYTF. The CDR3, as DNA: TGTGCCAGTAGTTCCTTGACAGGTTATGACTATGGCTACACCTTC.

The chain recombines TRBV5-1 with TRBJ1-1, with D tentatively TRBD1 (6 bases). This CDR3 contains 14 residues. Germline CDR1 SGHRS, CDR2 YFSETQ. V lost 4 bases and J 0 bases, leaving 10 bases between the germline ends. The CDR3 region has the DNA TGCGCCAGCAGCCAGGACAGTTTGAACACTGAAGCTTTCTTT. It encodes CASSQDSLNTEAFF.

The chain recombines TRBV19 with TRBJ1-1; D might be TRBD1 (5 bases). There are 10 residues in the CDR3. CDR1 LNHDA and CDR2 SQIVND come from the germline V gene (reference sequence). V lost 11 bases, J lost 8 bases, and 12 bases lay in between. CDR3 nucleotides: TGTGCCGTATCGGGACTCGAAGCTTTCTTT. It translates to CAVSGLEAFF. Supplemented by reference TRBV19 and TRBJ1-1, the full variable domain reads DGGITQSPKYLFRKEGQNVTLSCEQNLNHDAMYWYRQDPGQGLRLIYYSQIVNDFQKGDIAEGYSVSREKKESFPLTVTSAQKNPTAFYLCAVSGLEAFFGQGTRLTVV.